These 21 T cell receptor beta chains were sequenced from one sample in a study of cytomegalovirus exposure and HLA in healthy donors (dated by TCRdb to 2017 to 2019). The library relied on the immunoSEQ multiplex PCR assay. TCRdb retrieved this table from immuneACCESS and kept in-frame rearrangements only. Not all clones are present; in checked studies, unresolved V genes account for under half, and no reason is known for the remainder. The table for this sample lists 100,000 to 120,000 clones; approximately 89% of them were counted only once. The ten largest clones represent under 2% of the sample. Source material: PBMCs. The receptors here all came from a woman younger than 35 in good health and CMV-seronegative.

This rearrangement joins TRBV11-1 to TRBJ2-7, with TRBD2 matching over 8 bases. CDR3 length: 16 residues. Germline CDR1 reads SGHAT; CDR2 reads FQDESV (reference sequence). The J segment lost 5 bases and the V segment lost 4 bases, leaving 13 bases of the junction unmatched. CDR3 region: CASSSIVAGKDNEQYF. CDR3 nucleotide sequence: TGTGCCAGCAGCTCCATAGTAGCGGGAAAAGACAACGAGCAGTACTTC.

J is TRBJ1-1 and V is TRBV5-1, with 9 bases lining up with TRBD1. Germline V gene lookup returns CDR1 SGHRS and CDR2 YFSETQ. CDR3 length equals 14 residues. V was pared by 0 bases and J by 6 bases, with 3 bases of the junction left unmatched. In DNA, the CDR3 is TGCGCCAGCAGCTTGGTGGGACAGGGCTCTGAAGCTTTCTTT. Translation: CASSLVGQGSEAFF.

This chain joins TRBV10-2 and TRBJ1-2; the D is unclear. V was clipped by 6 bases and J by 3 bases, with 11 bases between them. Germline V lookup: CDR1 WSHSY, CDR2 SAAADI. The CDR3 is 13 residues long. CDR3 loop: CASSRTEDYGYTF. For the CDR3, the DNA is TGCGCCAGCAGCCGCACAGAAGACTATGGCTACACCTTC.

The rearrangement uses TRBV28 and TRBJ1-1, with TRBD1 matching over 9 bases. This CDR3 is 15 amino acids long. Germline values: CDR1 MDHEN, CDR2 SYDVKM. After removal of 6 bases from V and 8 bases from J, the junction contained 13 bases not matched to a gene. The CDR3 nucleotides are TGTGCCAGCAGATCAAGGGAGGGACAGGGAATCGAAGCTTTCTTT. Translating gives CASRSREGQGIEAFF.

This chain uses TRBV12-5 with TRBJ1-1, with a possible D match to TRBD1 (5 bases). Germline CDR1 LGHNT, CDR2 FRNRAP. V was cut by 4 bases and J by 3 bases, with 9 bases left in between. This CDR3 has 13 amino acids. The CDR3 nucleotides are TGTGCTAGTGGTTATGACAGATACACTGAAGCTTTCTTT. Translation gives CASGYDRYTEAFF. Variable domain in full (rest from reference TRBV12-5 and TRBJ1-1): DARVTQTPRHKVTEMGQEVTMRCQPILGHNTVFWYRQTMMQGLELLAYFRNRAPLDDSGMPKDRFSAEMPDATLATLKIQPSEPRDSAVYFCASGYDRYTEAFFGQGTRLTVV.

The rearrangement links TRBV5-1 to TRBJ2-5; TRBD1 aligns across 7 bases. CDR1 is SGHRS and CDR2 is YFSETQ in the germline V gene. The CDR3 loop spans 18 amino acids. Trimming cost V 4 bases and J 2 bases; bases outside gene matches: 17. CDR3 in DNA: TGCGCCAGCAGCATAGCCGGGACAGAAACCTCCTTACAAGAGACCCAGTACTTC. Its translation: CASSIAGTETSLQETQYF.

This chain connects TRBV5-1 to TRBJ1-1; D might be TRBD1 (6 bases). The CDR3 sequence is 15 residues long. Trimming removed 0 bases at V and 0 bases at J, with 9 bases between. The germline gives CDR1 SGHRS, CDR2 YFSETQ. As DNA, the CDR3 is TGCGCCAGCAGCTTGGCGACAGGTTTGAACACTGAAGCTTTCTTT. Its translation: CASSLATGLNTEAFF.

The rearrangement uses TRBV5-1 and TRBJ2-7, with 11 bases matching TRBD2. This CDR3 comprises 17 residues. CDR1 is SGHRS, CDR2 YFSETQ, per germline. V shed 1 base, J shed 2 bases, and the junction held 8 bases outside the gene matches. CDR3 amino acids: CASSLFVAGGRPYEQYF. The DNA for the CDR3 is TGCGCCAGCAGCTTGTTCGTAGCGGGAGGGAGGCCCTACGAGCAGTACTTC. The complete variable domain, with remaining parts taken from reference TRBV5-1 and TRBJ2-7, reads KAGVTQTPRYLIKTRGQQVTLSCSPISGHRSVSWYQQTPGQGLQFLFEYFSETQRNKGNFPGRFSGRQFSNSRSEMNVSTLELGDSALYLCASSLFVAGGRPYEQYFGPGTRLTVT.

The chain recombines TRBV5-1 with TRBJ2-5; D is possibly TRBD2 (6 bases). V lost 0 bases, J lost 1 base, and 10 bases lay in between. The CDR3 totals 15 residues. CDR1 SGHRS and CDR2 YFSETQ come from the germline V gene. This CDR3 reads CASSLAAGSQETQYF. Here the CDR3 DNA reads TGCGCCAGCAGCTTGGCTGCGGGGTCCCAAGAGACCCAGTACTTC.

This sequence joins TRBV15 and TRBJ1-1; D is perhaps TRBD1 (6 bases). With 1 base removed from V and 5 bases from J, the gap between germline ends came to 14 bases. The germline gives CDR1 LNHNV, CDR2 YYDKDF (reference sequence). The CDR3 has 15 residues. CDR3 amino acids: CATSRGANRETEAFF. For the CDR3, the DNA is TGTGCCACCAGCAGAGGGGCCAACAGGGAAACTGAAGCTTTCTTT.

The rearrangement uses TRBV11-2 and TRBJ2-7; TRBD1 is a possible D gene (6 bases). The CDR3 contains 15 residues. Germline V CDR1 and CDR2: SGHAT, FQNNGV. Trimming left V 3 bases short and J 7 bases short, with 19 bases between. DNA for the CDR3: TGTGCCAGCAGCTTCAACAGGGTTGAGGTAGGGGAGCAGTACTTC. It specifies CASSFNRVEVGEQYF.

The DNA for the CDR3 is TGTGCCAGCAGAACAGACACGAACACTGAAGCTTTCTTT. This sequence encodes CASRTDTNTEAFF. V is TRBV2 and J is TRBJ1-1; D call uncertain. The CDR3 contains 13 residues. V was cut by 6 bases and J by 1 base, with 9 bases left in between. From germline, CDR1 is SNHLY and CDR2 FYNNEI.

V and J are TRBV4-2 and TRBJ2-7, with TRBD1 matching 9 bases. Germline V gene data show CDR1 as LGHNA and CDR2 as YNFKEQ. The CDR3 is 15 amino acids. V was pared by 3 bases and J by 0 bases, with 3 bases of the junction left unmatched. CDR3 nucleotides: TGTGCCAGCAGCCAGGGGGGACAGGGCTCCTACGAGCAGTACTTC. This encodes CASSQGGQGSYEQYF.

The chain carries TRBV27 and TRBJ1-1; 8 bases are shared with TRBD1. J gave up 6 bases and V 3 bases, and 9 bases lay outside the gene matches. Germline CDR1 is MNHEY and CDR2 is SMNVEV (reference sequence). The CDR3 has 15 residues. The CDR3, as DNA: TGTGCCAGCAGTTTTCACAGGGGGTGGAGGGCTGAAGCTTTCTTT. Its protein product is CASSFHRGWRAEAFF.

V is TRBV7-3 and J is TRBJ1-1; 9 positions match TRBD1. Germline trimming cut 5 bases from V and 4 bases from J; bases unmatched to any gene: 5. The CDR3 has 14 residues. Germline CDR1 and CDR2: SGHTA and FQGTGA. CDR3 sequence reads: CASSRQGDVTEAFF. DNA for the CDR3: TGTGCCAGCAGCCGACAGGGGGATGTCACTGAAGCTTTCTTT.

This sequence joins TRBV29-1 and TRBJ2-3; TRBD2 matches 8 bases. From germline, CDR1 is SQVTM and CDR2 ANQGSEA. J was trimmed by 6 bases and V by 7 bases; bases with no gene match: 0. The CDR3 is 10 amino acids. The CDR3 DNA follows: TGCAGCGCGGGGGGGGATACGCAGTATTTT. It specifies CSAGGDTQYF.

J is TRBJ2-1 and V is TRBV28, with TRBD2 identical over 13 bases. CDR1 is MDHEN and CDR2 is SYDVKM in the germline V gene. Unmatched junction bases numbered 15, after V lost 6 bases and J lost 4 bases. This CDR3 is built from 19 residues. CDR3 loop: CASSPAGTSGIGGYNEQFF. In DNA, the CDR3 is TGTGCCAGCAGCCCTGCCGGGACTAGCGGGATTGGCGGTTACAATGAGCAGTTCTTC. Variable domain in full (rest from reference TRBV28 and TRBJ2-1): DVKVTQSSRYLVKRTGEKVFLECVQDMDHENMFWYRQDPGLGLRLIYFSYDVKMKEKGDIPEGYSVSREKKERFSLILESASTNQTSMYLCASSPAGTSGIGGYNEQFFGPGTRLTVL.

The chain is built from TRBV6-4 and TRBJ2-2; D might be TRBD1 (5 bases). The CDR3 spans 13 residues. Germline V gene sequence: CDR1 MRHNA, CDR2 SNTAGT. Trimming stripped 8 bases from V and 1 base from J, with 8 bases between. The chain's CDR3 is CASSGLNTGELFF. For the CDR3, the DNA is TGTGCCAGCTCAGGGCTGAACACCGGGGAGCTGTTTTTT.

The V and J genes are TRBV12-5 and TRBJ2-3; 8 bases are a match to TRBD2. The CDR3 extends over 18 amino acids. The germline CDR1 and CDR2 sequences are LGHNT and FRNRAP. Trimming at V came to 1 base and at J to 2 bases, leaving 11 bases not matched to a gene. CDR3 nucleotide sequence: TGTGCTAGTGGTTTGGGCTTTGGAATAGCGGGGACCACAGATACGCAGTATTTT. Protein: CASGLGFGIAGTTDTQYF.

This clone was observed a few times. This chain links TRBV18 with TRBJ1-2; D gene uncertain. Trimming left V 3 bases short and J 3 bases short, with 8 bases between. Germline loops: CDR1 KGHSH, CDR2 LQKENI. The CDR3 loop spans 13 amino acids. The CDR3 DNA reads as TGTGCCAGCTCACCGACAAGAGACTATGGCTACACCTTC. It encodes CASSPTRDYGYTF.

This sequence joins TRBV18 and TRBJ1-2, with a weak D call TRBD1 (6 bases). CDR3 length: 15 residues. V gave up 2 bases and J gave up 3 bases, with 13 bases separating them. Germline loops: CDR1 KGHSH, CDR2 LQKENI. As DNA, the CDR3 is TGTGCCAGCTCACCAGTCGCAGGGGCTGACTATGGCTACACCTTC. Encoded protein: CASSPVAGADYGYTF.